This TCR beta chain was identified during a study of cytomegalovirus exposure and HLA in healthy donors. On this clone itself: Its antigen is as yet unknown.

Germline V gene data show CDR1 as SGHNT and CDR2 as YENEEA. The V and J ends lost 4 bases and 4 bases, in that order; junction bases with no gene match: 11. The CDR3 is 17 residues long. The study, taken as a whole, reports: Under in vitro conditions, a few CMV-associated chains were confirmed as specific for CMV antigens. Cytomegalovirus-associated status was assigned to more than 150 TCR beta chains.

Generated by immunoSEQ multiplex PCR, the TCRdb table keeps only in-frame clones and is missing some. The sample contains some 170,000 clones, about nine tenths of which appear only once. Source material: PBMCs. The receptor comes from a young man in good health and CMV-seropositive. The chain links TRBV11-3 to TRBJ1-1; 11 bases agree with TRBD1. As DNA, the CDR3 is TGTGCCAGCAGCTCGCCGGACAGGGGGCGATGGGGCACTGAAGCTTTCTTT. This gives the protein CASSSPDRGRWGTEAFF.